A selection of T cell receptor beta chains follows, all from one sample in a study of Ad26.COV2.S vaccination and SARS-CoV-2 variants. The data were produced by immunoSEQ multiplex PCR, yet TCRdb's version contains in-frame clones alone and is incomplete. The sample has just over 350,000 clones, approximately 90% seen once. The sample in question was peripheral blood, obtained after recovery from COVID-19. These receptors all come from a human donor who had recovered from COVID-19. Each CDR3 is given with its conserved first and last residue. Each record gives: clone size, D gene, V gene, CDR3 length, J gene, CDR3 DNA, CDR3 protein. D genes are given only for firm matches. Where a row states a size, it is once, few, many or the class of an expanded clone; other rows omit it.

clone_size: once; d_call: .; v_call: TRBV6-1; cdr3_length: 15; j_call: TRBJ1-5; cdr3_nt: TGTGCCAGCAGTCCTGGGGGGGGCAGCAATCAGCCCCAGCATTTT; cdr3_aa: CASSPGGGSNQPQHF
clone_size: .; d_call: .; v_call: TRBV5-5; cdr3_length: 14; j_call: TRBJ2-3; cdr3_nt: TGTGCCAGCAGCTTCTCAGGGGACCGGGATACGCAGTATTTT; cdr3_aa: CASSFSGDRDTQYF
clone_size: once; d_call: .; v_call: TRBV19; cdr3_length: 14; j_call: TRBJ1-5; cdr3_nt: TGTGCCAGTAGTACAGCAGGGAGCGGGCAGCCCCAGCATTTT; cdr3_aa: CASSTAGSGQPQHF
clone_size: .; d_call: TRBD1; v_call: TRBV5-4; cdr3_length: 14; j_call: TRBJ1-2; cdr3_nt: TGTGCCAGCAGCTTATCCGGGACAGGGTTTGGCTACACCTTC; cdr3_aa: CASSLSGTGFGYTF
clone_size: once; d_call: .; v_call: TRBV29-1; cdr3_length: 15; j_call: TRBJ1-2; cdr3_nt: TGCAGCGTCACCAAGGGGGGACAAGGGTTCTATGGCTACACCTTC; cdr3_aa: CSVTKGGQGFYGYTF
clone_size: .; d_call: .; v_call: TRBV5-1; cdr3_length: 14; j_call: TRBJ1-1; cdr3_nt: TGCGCCAGCAGCTTGGGTAGGGAACACACTGAAGCTTTCTTT; cdr3_aa: CASSLGREHTEAFF
clone_size: once; d_call: TRBD2; v_call: TRBV19; cdr3_length: 17; j_call: TRBJ2-1; cdr3_nt: TGTGCCAGTAGTGTACCCCCCCGGGCGGGGGGATACAATGAGCAGTTCTTC; cdr3_aa: CASSVPPRAGGYNEQFF
clone_size: .; d_call: TRBD2; v_call: TRBV4-3; cdr3_length: 15; j_call: TRBJ2-1; cdr3_nt: TGCGCCAGCAGCCACGGGACTAGCGGGGTCAATGAGCAGTTCTTC; cdr3_aa: CASSHGTSGVNEQFF
clone_size: .; d_call: TRBD1; v_call: TRBV6-2/TRBV6-3; cdr3_length: 16; j_call: TRBJ2-5; cdr3_nt: TGTGCCAGCAGTTACTCGGCGACAGGGAACCAAGAGACCCAGTACTTC; cdr3_aa: CASSYSATGNQETQYF
clone_size: .; d_call: .; v_call: TRBV7-8; cdr3_length: 21; j_call: TRBJ1-6; cdr3_nt: TGTGCCAGCAGCTTGATGAGGGGGTTTAGCGGTCATGGGTCCTATAATTCACCCCTCCACTTT; cdr3_aa: CASSLMRGFSGHGSYNSPLHF
clone_size: .; d_call: .; v_call: TRBV4-1; cdr3_length: 12; j_call: TRBJ1-1; cdr3_nt: TGCGCCAGCAGCCAAGGAGCAGCCCAAGCTTTCTTT; cdr3_aa: CASSQGAAQAFF
clone_size: .; d_call: .; v_call: TRBV9; cdr3_length: 15; j_call: TRBJ2-3; cdr3_nt: TGTGCCAGCAGCGTAGCCGGGGGTAGCACAGATACGCAGTATTTT; cdr3_aa: CASSVAGGSTDTQYF
clone_size: .; d_call: .; v_call: TRBV6-2/TRBV6-3; cdr3_length: 14; j_call: TRBJ1-5; cdr3_nt: TGTGCCAGCAGTGGGACACCTAGCAATCAGCCCCAGCATTTT; cdr3_aa: CASSGTPSNQPQHF
clone_size: .; d_call: .; v_call: TRBV21-1; cdr3_length: 15; j_call: TRBJ1-1; cdr3_nt: TGTGCCAGCAGCACTCAACCAGGGGTCCACACTGAAGCTTTCTTT; cdr3_aa: CASSTQPGVHTEAFF
clone_size: .; d_call: .; v_call: TRBV27; cdr3_length: 15; j_call: TRBJ1-5; cdr3_nt: TGTGCCAGCAGCCCGGGGGGCTATAGCAATCAGCCCCAGCATTTT; cdr3_aa: CASSPGGYSNQPQHF
clone_size: .; d_call: TRBD2; v_call: TRBV5-4; cdr3_length: 14; j_call: TRBJ2-5; cdr3_nt: TGTGCCAGCAGCCCCGGGACTAGCCAAGAGACCCAGTACTTC; cdr3_aa: CASSPGTSQETQYF
clone_size: .; d_call: .; v_call: TRBV20-1; cdr3_length: 11; j_call: TRBJ2-5; cdr3_nt: TGCAGTGCTGGTGAACAAGAGACCCAGTACTTC; cdr3_aa: CSAGEQETQYF
clone_size: .; d_call: .; v_call: TRBV6-2/TRBV6-3; cdr3_length: 15; j_call: TRBJ2-2; cdr3_nt: TGTGCCAGCAGTTACAGCGGAAAGAACACCGGGGAGCTGTTTTTT; cdr3_aa: CASSYSGKNTGELFF
clone_size: .; d_call: .; v_call: TRBV5-1; cdr3_length: 13; j_call: TRBJ1-1; cdr3_nt: TGCGCCAGCAGCTTTCGAGAGGACACTGAAGCTTTCTTT; cdr3_aa: CASSFREDTEAFF
clone_size: .; d_call: .; v_call: TRBV24-1; cdr3_length: 12; j_call: TRBJ1-2; cdr3_nt: TGTGCCACCAGTGACCAGACAGATGGCTACACCTTC; cdr3_aa: CATSDQTDGYTF
clone_size: .; d_call: .; v_call: TRBV20-1; cdr3_length: 11; j_call: TRBJ2-1; cdr3_nt: TGCAGTCGGGCTCATGGGAATGAGCAGTTCTTC; cdr3_aa: CSRAHGNEQFF
clone_size: .; d_call: .; v_call: TRBV9; cdr3_length: 12; j_call: TRBJ2-7; cdr3_nt: TGTGCCAGCAGCTCCGCCCCGGGAGAGCAGTACTTC; cdr3_aa: CASSSAPGEQYF
clone_size: once; d_call: .; v_call: TRBV5-6; cdr3_length: 14; j_call: TRBJ2-5; cdr3_nt: TGTGCCAGCAGCTTGGAGGGTCTGGGGGAGACCCAGTACTTC; cdr3_aa: CASSLEGLGETQYF
clone_size: .; d_call: TRBD1; v_call: TRBV5-4; cdr3_length: 16; j_call: TRBJ1-6; cdr3_nt: TGTGCCAGCAGCAAGTTACCGGGACAGGGGGGGTCACCCCTCCACTTT; cdr3_aa: CASSKLPGQGGSPLHF
clone_size: .; d_call: .; v_call: TRBV9; cdr3_length: 13; j_call: TRBJ1-1; cdr3_nt: TGTGCCAGCAGCCTCGGGGGGGACACTGAAGCTTTCTTT; cdr3_aa: CASSLGGDTEAFF
clone_size: .; d_call: .; v_call: TRBV4-3; cdr3_length: 17; j_call: TRBJ1-1; cdr3_nt: TGCGCCAGCAGCCAAGATCCGCAGGGTCCAAGGAACACTGAAGCTTTCTTT; cdr3_aa: CASSQDPQGPRNTEAFF
clone_size: .; d_call: TRBD1; v_call: TRBV5-1; cdr3_length: 16; j_call: TRBJ1-6; cdr3_nt: TGCGCCAGCAGCGGAGGGACAGGGGGGAATAATTCACCCCTCCACTTT; cdr3_aa: CASSGGTGGNNSPLHF
clone_size: .; d_call: TRBD1; v_call: TRBV25-1; cdr3_length: 17; j_call: TRBJ2-3; cdr3_nt: TGTGCCAGCAGTGCCCAAGCCGGGACAGGGCCCCTTTTTGGGCAGTATTTT; cdr3_aa: CASSAQAGTGPLFGQYF
clone_size: .; d_call: TRBD2; v_call: TRBV19; cdr3_length: 16; j_call: TRBJ2-1; cdr3_nt: TGTGCCAGTAACGGGCTAGCGGGGCCCAGTGGACATGAGCAGTTCTTC; cdr3_aa: CASNGLAGPSGHEQFF
clone_size: .; d_call: .; v_call: TRBV27; cdr3_length: 14; j_call: TRBJ1-2; cdr3_nt: TGTGCCAGCAGTTTATCGGTGGCGGGGGGAGGCTACACCTTC; cdr3_aa: CASSLSVAGGGYTF
clone_size: .; d_call: TRBD1; v_call: TRBV19; cdr3_length: 15; j_call: TRBJ2-2; cdr3_nt: TGTGCCAGTACAAACAGGGGGTCGAACACCGGGGAGCTGTTTTTT; cdr3_aa: CASTNRGSNTGELFF
clone_size: .; d_call: TRBD1; v_call: TRBV19; cdr3_length: 11; j_call: TRBJ1-2; cdr3_nt: TGTGCCAGAGACAGGGTAGAAGGCTACACCTTC; cdr3_aa: CARDRVEGYTF
clone_size: .; d_call: .; v_call: TRBV7-9; cdr3_length: 16; j_call: TRBJ1-3; cdr3_nt: TGTGCCAGCACTTTACCGGGACCGATATCTGGAAACACCATATATTTT; cdr3_aa: CASTLPGPISGNTIYF
clone_size: .; d_call: .; v_call: TRBV7-8; cdr3_length: 14; j_call: TRBJ1-2; cdr3_nt: TGTGCCAGCAGCTTAAAGGTGGGGGATGAAGGCTACACCTTC; cdr3_aa: CASSLKVGDEGYTF
clone_size: .; d_call: .; v_call: TRBV5-5; cdr3_length: 12; j_call: TRBJ2-3; cdr3_nt: TGTGCCAGCAGCTTGATTTCCAATACGCAGTATTTT; cdr3_aa: CASSLISNTQYF
clone_size: .; d_call: TRBD1; v_call: TRBV6-2/TRBV6-3; cdr3_length: 19; j_call: TRBJ1-4; cdr3_nt: TGTGCCAGCAGTCACCTCCGGGACAGGGGGGAGGTTACCAATGAAAAACTGTTTTTT; cdr3_aa: CASSHLRDRGEVTNEKLFF
clone_size: .; d_call: TRBD1; v_call: TRBV6-6; cdr3_length: 15; j_call: TRBJ1-2; cdr3_nt: TGTGCCAGCAGTGGGACAGGGGGCGCGTATCATGGCTACACCTTC; cdr3_aa: CASSGTGGAYHGYTF
clone_size: .; d_call: .; v_call: TRBV27; cdr3_length: 16; j_call: TRBJ1-1; cdr3_nt: TGTGCCAGCAGTTTGTCGGTGGGACCTCCGAACACTGAAGCTTTCTTT; cdr3_aa: CASSLSVGPPNTEAFF
clone_size: .; d_call: .; v_call: TRBV9; cdr3_length: 14; j_call: TRBJ1-6; cdr3_nt: TGTGCCAGCAGTCCTGGATCCATTAATTCACCCCTCCACTTT; cdr3_aa: CASSPGSINSPLHF
clone_size: .; d_call: .; v_call: TRBV9; cdr3_length: 13; j_call: TRBJ2-3; cdr3_nt: TGTGCCAGCAGCGTAGGGGTTGCAGATACGCAGTATTTT; cdr3_aa: CASSVGVADTQYF
clone_size: .; d_call: .; v_call: TRBV12-5; cdr3_length: 13; j_call: TRBJ1-1; cdr3_nt: TGTGCTAGTGGTTTGTTACAGAACACTGAAGCTTTCTTT; cdr3_aa: CASGLLQNTEAFF
clone_size: .; d_call: .; v_call: TRBV10-1; cdr3_length: 16; j_call: TRBJ2-1; cdr3_nt: TGCGCCAGCAGTGAGTCGAGGAGTAGCTCCTACAATGAGCAGTTCTTC; cdr3_aa: CASSESRSSSYNEQFF
clone_size: .; d_call: TRBD1; v_call: TRBV11-2; cdr3_length: 18; j_call: TRBJ2-1; cdr3_nt: TGTGCCAGCAGCTTACGTGCGTTAACAGGGGGTTCCTACAATGAGCAGTTCTTC; cdr3_aa: CASSLRALTGGSYNEQFF
clone_size: .; d_call: .; v_call: TRBV6-5; cdr3_length: 14; j_call: TRBJ1-3; cdr3_nt: TGTGCCAGCAGCTCGGAAAGCTCTGGAAACACCATATATTTT; cdr3_aa: CASSSESSGNTIYF
clone_size: .; d_call: TRBD1; v_call: TRBV6-5; cdr3_length: 14; j_call: TRBJ2-3; cdr3_nt: TGTGCCAGCAGTTGGGGACAGGGGCGGTATACGCAGTATTTT; cdr3_aa: CASSWGQGRYTQYF
clone_size: .; d_call: TRBD1; v_call: TRBV11-2; cdr3_length: 17; j_call: TRBJ1-1; cdr3_nt: TGTGCCAGCAGCTTAGTGGGGGACAGGTTTTGGGGTACTGAAGCTTTCTTT; cdr3_aa: CASSLVGDRFWGTEAFF
clone_size: .; d_call: .; v_call: TRBV12-3/TRBV12-4; cdr3_length: 12; j_call: TRBJ1-1; cdr3_nt: TGTGCCAGCAGTTTAAGTACTCTGGAAGCTTTCTTT; cdr3_aa: CASSLSTLEAFF
clone_size: few; d_call: TRBD1; v_call: TRBV2; cdr3_length: 15; j_call: TRBJ1-2; cdr3_nt: TGTGCCAGCACGGGACAGGTTTCGTGGATCTATGGCTACACCTTC; cdr3_aa: CASTGQVSWIYGYTF
clone_size: .; d_call: .; v_call: TRBV3-1/TRBV3-2; cdr3_length: 15; j_call: TRBJ2-5; cdr3_nt: TGTGCCAGCAGCCAATCGGCGGGGTCGCAAGAGACCCAGTACTTC; cdr3_aa: CASSQSAGSQETQYF
clone_size: .; d_call: .; v_call: TRBV6-2/TRBV6-3; cdr3_length: 14; j_call: TRBJ1-1; cdr3_nt: TGTGCCAGCAGTTTAAGCGGGGGAAGCACTGAAGCTTTCTTT; cdr3_aa: CASSLSGGSTEAFF